This T cell receptor (beta chain) was recorded in a study of OX40 agonist ivuxolimab in advanced cancers. The repertoire was sequenced with immunoSEQ multiplex PCR; TCRdb's copy has only in-frame clones and lacks some. The sample has 45,000 to 60,000 clones; roughly 90% are singletons. In the case of this clone: The antigen remains undetermined.

At cycle 4 day 1, cycle 7 day 1, and baseline, blood was sampled. From germline, CDR1 is SGHTA and CDR2 FQGNSA. The CDR3 runs 15 residues. V was pared by 2 bases and J by 4 bases, with 12 bases between. Findings and caveats of the study: Nonresponders, in some cases, also had low normalized T-cell clonal expansion.

This TCR was sampled from an adult with an advanced solid tumor such as melanoma, head and neck, liver or kidney cancer. The sequences come from CD4+ or CD8+ T cells sorted from blood, collected in a trial of the OX40 agonist ivuxolimab. The chain carries TRBV7-2 and TRBJ2-1; D unresolved. CDR3 loop: CASSLKGTVYNEQFF. Here the CDR3 DNA reads TGTGCCAGCAGCTTAAAAGGTACAGTGTACAATGAGCAGTTCTTC.